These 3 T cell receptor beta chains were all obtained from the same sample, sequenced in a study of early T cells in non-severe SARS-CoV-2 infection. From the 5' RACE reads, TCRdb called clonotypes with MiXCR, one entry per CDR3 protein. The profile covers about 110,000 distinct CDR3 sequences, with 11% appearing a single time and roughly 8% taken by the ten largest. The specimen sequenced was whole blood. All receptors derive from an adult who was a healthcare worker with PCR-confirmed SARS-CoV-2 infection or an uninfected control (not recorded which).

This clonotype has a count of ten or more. In DNA form, the CDR3 reads TGTGCCAGCAGCTTGCCCCCAGAGACCCAGTACTTC. This encodes CASSLPPETQYF. The chain combines TRBV5-6 with TRBJ2-5, with D hard to call. Germline CDR1 SGHDT, CDR2 YYEEEE. The CDR3 has 12 residues. Trimming left V 1 base short and J 4 bases short, with 5 bases between. Variable domain in full (rest from reference TRBV5-6 and TRBJ2-5): DAGVTQSPTHLIKTRGQQVTLRCSPKSGHDTVSWYQQALGQGPQFIFQYYEEEERQRGNFPDRFSGHQFPNYSSELNVNALLLGDSALYLCASSLPPETQYFGPGTRLLVL.

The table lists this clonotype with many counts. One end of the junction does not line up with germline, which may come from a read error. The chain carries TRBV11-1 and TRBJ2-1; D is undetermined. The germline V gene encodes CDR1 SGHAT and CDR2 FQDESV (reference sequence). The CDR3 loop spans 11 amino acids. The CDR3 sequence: CASTLNNEQFF. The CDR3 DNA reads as TGTGCCAGCACCTTAAACAATGAGCAGTTCTTC.

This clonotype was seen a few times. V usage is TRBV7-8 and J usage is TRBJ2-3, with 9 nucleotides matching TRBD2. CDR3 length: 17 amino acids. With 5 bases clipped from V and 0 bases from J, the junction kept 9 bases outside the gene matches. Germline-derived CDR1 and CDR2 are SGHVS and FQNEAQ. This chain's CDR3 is CASSLRTSVASTDTQYF. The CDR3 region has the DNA TGTGCCAGCAGCCTCCGGACTAGCGTAGCTAGCACAGATACGCAGTATTTT.